Listed below are T cell receptor beta chains from one sample, sequenced in a study of blood T cell repertoires in COVID-19. Profiled with immunoSEQ multiplex PCR; TCRdb holds only in-frame clones, not every one. The table lists roughly 230,000 clones, approximately 86% of them singletons. The specimen sequenced was peripheral blood. The receptor source for this set is a human donor in a cohort sampled during active COVID-19. CDR3s include the opening cysteine and the closing phenylalanine or tryptophan. A D gene is named only where the DNA matches it firmly. Clone size is given for some rows only: seen once, a few or many times, or a class if the clone is expanded.

D gene: TRBD1
J gene: TRBJ1-5
clone size: few
V gene: TRBV24-1
CDR3 protein: CATSARGDQPQHF
CDR3 DNA: TGTGCCACCAGTGCCAGGGGGGATCAGCCCCAGCATTTT

D gene: TRBD1
J gene: TRBJ2-3
clone size: once
V gene: TRBV5-1
CDR3 protein: CASSPGQATDTQYF
CDR3 DNA: TGCGCCAGCAGCCCCGGACAGGCCACAGATACGCAGTATTTT

D gene: .
J gene: TRBJ2-2
clone size: few
V gene: TRBV11-3
CDR3 protein: CASSPIVEDTGELFF
CDR3 DNA: TGTGCCAGCAGCCCCATCGTGGAGGACACCGGGGAGCTGTTTTTT

D gene: .
J gene: TRBJ1-6
clone size: .
V gene: TRBV10-2
CDR3 protein: CASSEQGGQSYNSPLHF
CDR3 DNA: TGCGCCAGCAGTGAGCAAGGAGGACAGTCCTATAATTCACCCCTCCACTTT

D gene: .
J gene: TRBJ1-3
clone size: .
V gene: TRBV9
CDR3 protein: CASSVQTGHGNTIYF
CDR3 DNA: TGTGCCAGCAGCGTTCAAACAGGTCATGGAAACACCATATATTTT

D gene: TRBD1
J gene: TRBJ2-3
clone size: .
V gene: TRBV29-1
CDR3 protein: CSVAGTVNTDTQYF
CDR3 DNA: TGCAGCGTCGCCGGGACAGTGAACACAGATACGCAGTATTTT

D gene: .
J gene: TRBJ1-4
clone size: .
V gene: TRBV6-4
CDR3 protein: CASSASVPTAGKLFF
CDR3 DNA: TGTGCCAGCAGCGCCTCAGTGCCGACCGCGGGGAAACTGTTTTTT

D gene: TRBD2
J gene: TRBJ2-3
clone size: once
V gene: TRBV7-3
CDR3 protein: CASSLNGGSWDTQYF
CDR3 DNA: TGTGCCAGCAGCTTAAACGGGGGGTCATGGGATACGCAGTATTTT

D gene: TRBD2
J gene: TRBJ2-3
clone size: .
V gene: TRBV28
CDR3 protein: CASSFSSGGTDTQYF
CDR3 DNA: TGTGCCAGCAGTTTTTCTAGCGGGGGCACAGATACGCAGTATTTT

D gene: TRBD1
J gene: TRBJ1-1
clone size: few
V gene: TRBV19
CDR3 protein: CATTLKTGGANTEAFF
CDR3 DNA: TGTGCCACGACCCTCAAAACAGGGGGCGCTAACACTGAAGCTTTCTTT

D gene: .
J gene: TRBJ1-4
clone size: .
V gene: TRBV6-6
CDR3 protein: CASSWGQREKLFF
CDR3 DNA: TGTGCCAGCAGTTGGGGACAACGTGAAAAACTGTTTTTT

D gene: .
J gene: TRBJ1-5
clone size: .
V gene: TRBV18
CDR3 protein: CASSPSLGGEAQHF
CDR3 DNA: TGTGCCAGCTCACCCTCGCTGGGGGGAGAAGCCCAGCATTTT

D gene: TRBD2
J gene: TRBJ2-7
clone size: .
V gene: TRBV4-2
CDR3 protein: CASSQPSGRAKEQYF
CDR3 DNA: TGTGCCAGCAGCCAACCTAGCGGGAGGGCCAAGGAGCAGTACTTC

D gene: .
J gene: TRBJ2-3
clone size: .
V gene: TRBV7-9
CDR3 protein: CASSSRHSTSTDTQYF
CDR3 DNA: TGTGCCAGCAGCTCGCGCCACAGCACTAGCACAGATACGCAGTATTTT

D gene: TRBD2
J gene: TRBJ2-2
clone size: .
V gene: TRBV2
CDR3 protein: CASLLAGVLAGELFF
CDR3 DNA: TGTGCCAGTCTACTAGCGGGAGTTTTGGCCGGGGAGCTGTTTTTT

D gene: TRBD1
J gene: TRBJ1-5
clone size: few
V gene: TRBV28
CDR3 protein: CASRGDRAWGQPQHF
CDR3 DNA: TGTGCCAGCAGAGGGGACAGGGCCTGGGGTCAGCCCCAGCATTTT

D gene: .
J gene: TRBJ2-3
clone size: .
V gene: TRBV5-1
CDR3 protein: CASSLGGQGTDTQYF
CDR3 DNA: TGCGCCAGCAGCTTGGGGGGACAAGGCACAGATACGCAGTATTTT